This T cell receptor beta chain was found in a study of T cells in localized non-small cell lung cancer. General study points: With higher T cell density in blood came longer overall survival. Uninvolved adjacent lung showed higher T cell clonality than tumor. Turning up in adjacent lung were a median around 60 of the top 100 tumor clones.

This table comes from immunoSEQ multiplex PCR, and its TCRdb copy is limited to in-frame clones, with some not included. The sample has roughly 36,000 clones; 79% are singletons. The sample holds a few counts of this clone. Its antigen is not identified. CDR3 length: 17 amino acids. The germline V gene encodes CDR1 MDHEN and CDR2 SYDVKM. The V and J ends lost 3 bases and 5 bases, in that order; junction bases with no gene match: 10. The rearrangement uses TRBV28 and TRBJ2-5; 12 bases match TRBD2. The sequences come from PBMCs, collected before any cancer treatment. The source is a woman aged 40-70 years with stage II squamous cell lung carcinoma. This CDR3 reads CASSFPRGLAGGETQYF. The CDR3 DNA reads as TGTGCCAGCAGTTTTCCCCGGGGTCTAGCGGGGGGGGAGACCCAGTACTTC.